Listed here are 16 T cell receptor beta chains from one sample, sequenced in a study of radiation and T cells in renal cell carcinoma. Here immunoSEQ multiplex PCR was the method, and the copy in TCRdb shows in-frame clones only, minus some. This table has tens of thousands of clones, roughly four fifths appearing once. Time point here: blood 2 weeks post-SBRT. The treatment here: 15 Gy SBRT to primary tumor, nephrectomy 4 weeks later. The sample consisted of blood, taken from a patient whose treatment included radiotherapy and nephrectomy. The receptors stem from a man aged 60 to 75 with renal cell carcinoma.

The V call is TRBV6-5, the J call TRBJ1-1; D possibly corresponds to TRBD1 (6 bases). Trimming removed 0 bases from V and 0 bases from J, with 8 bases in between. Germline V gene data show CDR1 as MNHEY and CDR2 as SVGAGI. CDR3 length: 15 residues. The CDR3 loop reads CASSYSKGVNTEAFF. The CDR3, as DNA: TGTGCCAGCAGTTACTCGAAGGGGGTGAACACTGAAGCTTTCTTT.

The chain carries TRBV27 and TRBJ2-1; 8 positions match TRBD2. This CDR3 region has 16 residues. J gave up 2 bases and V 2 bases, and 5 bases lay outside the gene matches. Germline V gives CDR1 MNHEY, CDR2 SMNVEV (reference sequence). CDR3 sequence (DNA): TGTGCCAGCAGTTTACCTTCGGGAGGGCCCTACAATGAGCAGTTCTTC. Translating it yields CASSLPSGGPYNEQFF.

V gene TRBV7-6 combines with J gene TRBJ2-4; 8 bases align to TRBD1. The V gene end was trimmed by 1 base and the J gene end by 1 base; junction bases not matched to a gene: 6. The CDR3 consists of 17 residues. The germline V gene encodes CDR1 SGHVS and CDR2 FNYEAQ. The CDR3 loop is CASSLGPNRGAKNIQYF. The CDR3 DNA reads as TGTGCCAGCAGCTTAGGTCCTAACAGGGGGGCCAAAAACATTCAGTACTTC.

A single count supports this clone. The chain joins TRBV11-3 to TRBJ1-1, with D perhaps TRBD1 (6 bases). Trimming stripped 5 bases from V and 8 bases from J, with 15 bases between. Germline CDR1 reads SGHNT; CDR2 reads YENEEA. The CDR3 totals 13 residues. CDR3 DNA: TGTGCCAGCAGCCTTTTACTAGGGACAGAAGCTTTCTTT. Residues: CASSLLLGTEAFF.

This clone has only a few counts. In DNA, the CDR3 is TGTGCCAGCAGCTCAGGAATCGGCCGGGAGCTGTTTTTT. Translated, it gives CASSSGIGRELFF. V is TRBV11-3 and J is TRBJ2-2; D call uncertain. The CDR3 loop spans 13 amino acids. Germline CDR1 and CDR2: SGHNT and YENEEA. V lost 4 bases and J 9 bases, leaving 12 bases between the germline ends.

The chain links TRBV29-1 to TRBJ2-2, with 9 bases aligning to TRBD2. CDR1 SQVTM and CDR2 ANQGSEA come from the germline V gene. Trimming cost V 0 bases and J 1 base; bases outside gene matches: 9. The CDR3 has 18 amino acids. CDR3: CSVEDPRTSAWNTGELFF. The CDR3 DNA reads TGCAGCGTTGAAGACCCCCGGACTAGCGCTTGGAACACCGGGGAGCTGTTTTTT.

CDR3 in amino acids: CASSLGSWAGEGYTF. In DNA form, the CDR3 reads TGCGCCAGCAGCTTGGGTTCGTGGGCAGGGGAAGGCTACACCTTC. The genes are TRBV5-1 and TRBJ1-2, with D possibly being TRBD1 (6 bases). CDR1 is SGHRS and CDR2 is YFSETQ in the germline V gene. The V end was cut by 0 bases, the J end by 8 bases, with 17 bases between. The CDR3 has 15 residues.

The CDR3 spells CASSLAGIGGEEKLFF. The CDR3 DNA reads as TGCGCCAGCAGCTTGGCCGGTATAGGGGGGGAAGAAAAACTGTTTTTT. The chain uses TRBV5-1 and TRBJ1-4, with D possibly TRBD1 on 6 matching bases. Between the trimmed V and J ends, which lost 0 bases and 8 bases, there was a span of 17 bases. The CDR3 consists of 16 residues. CDR1 is SGHRS and CDR2 is YFSETQ in the germline V gene. The entire variable domain, with the rest obtained from reference TRBV5-1 and TRBJ1-4, is as follows: KAGVTQTPRYLIKTRGQQVTLSCSPISGHRSVSWYQQTPGQGLQFLFEYFSETQRNKGNFPGRFSGRQFSNSRSEMNVSTLELGDSALYLCASSLAGIGGEEKLFFGSGTQLSVL.

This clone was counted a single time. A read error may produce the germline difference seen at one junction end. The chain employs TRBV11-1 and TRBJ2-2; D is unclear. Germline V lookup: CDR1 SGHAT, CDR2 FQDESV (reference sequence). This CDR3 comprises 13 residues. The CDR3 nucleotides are TGTGCTAGCAGCATAGGGTACACCGGGGAGCTGTTTTTT. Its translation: CASSIGYTGELFF.

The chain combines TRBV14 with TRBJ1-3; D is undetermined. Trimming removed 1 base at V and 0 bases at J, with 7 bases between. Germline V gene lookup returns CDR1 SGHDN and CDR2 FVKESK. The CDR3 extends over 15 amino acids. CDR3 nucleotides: TGTGCCAGCAGCCAAGGGATGAGCTCTGGAAACACCATATATTTT. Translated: CASSQGMSSGNTIYF.

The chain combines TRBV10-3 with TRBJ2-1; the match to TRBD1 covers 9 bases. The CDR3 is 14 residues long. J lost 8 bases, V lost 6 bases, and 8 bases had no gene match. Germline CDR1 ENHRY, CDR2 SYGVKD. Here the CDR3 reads CAIRPGQGGDEQFF. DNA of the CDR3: TGTGCCATCAGGCCGGGACAGGGAGGGGATGAGCAGTTCTTC.

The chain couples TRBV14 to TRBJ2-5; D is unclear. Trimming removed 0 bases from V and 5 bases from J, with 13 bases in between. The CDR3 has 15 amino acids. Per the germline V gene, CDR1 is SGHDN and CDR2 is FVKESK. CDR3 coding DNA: TGTGCCAGCAGCCAAGATGTTCACGTTGAGGAGACCCAGTACTTC. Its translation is CASSQDVHVEETQYF. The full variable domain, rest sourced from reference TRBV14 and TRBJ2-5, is EAGVTQFPSHSVIEKGQTVTLRCDPISGHDNLYWYRRVMGKEIKFLLHFVKESKQDESGMPNNRFLAERTGGTYSTLKVQPAELEDSGVYFCASSQDVHVEETQYFGPGTRLLVL.

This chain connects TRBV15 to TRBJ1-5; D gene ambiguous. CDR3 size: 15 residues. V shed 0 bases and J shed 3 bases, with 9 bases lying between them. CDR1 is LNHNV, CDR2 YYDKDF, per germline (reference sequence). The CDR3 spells CATSRDVGFNQPQHF. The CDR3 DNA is TGTGCCACCAGCAGAGATGTTGGTTTCAATCAGCCCCAGCATTTT. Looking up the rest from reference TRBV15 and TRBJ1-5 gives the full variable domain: DAMVIQNPRYQVTQFGKPVTLSCSQTLNHNVMYWYQQKSSQAPKLLFHYYDKDFNNEADTPDNFQSRRPNTSFCFLDIRSPGLGDTAMYLCATSRDVGFNQPQHFGDGTRLSIL.

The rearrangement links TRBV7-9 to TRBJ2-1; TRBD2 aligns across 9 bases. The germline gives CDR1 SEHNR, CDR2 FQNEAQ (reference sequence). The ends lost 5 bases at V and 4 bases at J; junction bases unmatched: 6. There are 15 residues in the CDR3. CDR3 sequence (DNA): TGTGCCAGCAGCCCCGAGCGGGGGGCATACAATGAGCAGTTCTTC. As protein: CASSPERGAYNEQFF.

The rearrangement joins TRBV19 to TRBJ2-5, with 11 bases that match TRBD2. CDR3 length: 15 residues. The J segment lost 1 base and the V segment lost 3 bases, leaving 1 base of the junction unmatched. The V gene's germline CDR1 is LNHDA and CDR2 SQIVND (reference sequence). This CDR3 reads CASSISGGAQETQYF. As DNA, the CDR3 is TGTGCCAGTAGTATTAGCGGGGGGGCCCAAGAGACCCAGTACTTC.

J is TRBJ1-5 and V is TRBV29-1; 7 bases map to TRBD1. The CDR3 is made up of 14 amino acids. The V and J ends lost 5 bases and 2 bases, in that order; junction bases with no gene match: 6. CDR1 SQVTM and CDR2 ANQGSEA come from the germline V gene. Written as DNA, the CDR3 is TGCAGCGTTTCACAGGGGTCGGGCAATCAGCCCCAGCATTTT. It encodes CSVSQGSGNQPQHF.